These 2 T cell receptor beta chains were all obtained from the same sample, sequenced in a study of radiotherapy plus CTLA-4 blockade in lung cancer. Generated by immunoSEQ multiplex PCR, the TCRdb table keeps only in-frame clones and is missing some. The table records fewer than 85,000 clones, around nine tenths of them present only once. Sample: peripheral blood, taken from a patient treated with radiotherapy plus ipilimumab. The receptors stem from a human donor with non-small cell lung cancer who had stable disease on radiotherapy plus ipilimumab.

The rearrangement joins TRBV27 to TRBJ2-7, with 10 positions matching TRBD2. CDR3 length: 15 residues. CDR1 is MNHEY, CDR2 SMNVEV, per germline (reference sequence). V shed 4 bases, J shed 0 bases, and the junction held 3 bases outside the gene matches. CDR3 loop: CASSSGTSDSYEQYF. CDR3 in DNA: TGTGCCAGCAGTTCCGGGACTAGCGACTCCTACGAGCAGTACTTC.

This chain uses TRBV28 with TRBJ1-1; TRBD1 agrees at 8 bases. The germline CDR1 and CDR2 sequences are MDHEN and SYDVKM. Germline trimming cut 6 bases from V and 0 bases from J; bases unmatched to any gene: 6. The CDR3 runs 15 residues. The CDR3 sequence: CASRTGAPMNTEAFF. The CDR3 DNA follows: TGTGCCAGCAGGACAGGGGCCCCTATGAACACTGAAGCTTTCTTT.